This T cell receptor beta chain was recovered during a study of T cells after posttransplantation cyclophosphamide. General study points: Donor-recipient repertoire similarity was low at 1-2 months, rising over year one. Skin or GI-infiltrating T cells shared few TRB sequences with blood. After PTCy, TRB diversity resembled that of CNI/methotrexate controls.

The CDR3 is made up of 15 amino acids. CDR1 and CDR2 (germline): SGHNT, YYREEE (reference sequence). The germline V and J ends were trimmed by 5 bases and 1 base, with 12 bases remaining between them. TCRdb keeps only in-frame clones here, not all; method: immunoSEQ multiplex PCR. The sample includes 8,000 to 9,500 clones, about 90% seen only once; the top ten take about 1.2%. Cyclophosphamide on days +3 and +4 followed busulfan-fludarabine conditioning and a marrow graft. Points on this clone: The antigen is undetermined.

This chain uses TRBV5-4 with TRBJ2-2; TRBD2 might be the D (6 bases). The source material was CD4+ T cells sorted from blood, sampled roughly 190 weeks after allogeneic stem cell transplant with posttransplant cyclophosphamide. This sequence originates from a female patient in her 50s who received an allogeneic stem cell transplant from a related donor, was CMV-positive, and had no GVHD. The graft donor may be the source of some T cells. CDR3 coding DNA: TGTGCCAGCAGAGAAAGTAGCGGGAACACCGGGGAGCTGTTTTTT. It yields the protein CASRESSGNTGELFF.